The 26 T cell receptor beta chains below were found in one sample sequenced in a study of CD8 T cells in ankylosing spondylitis. TCRdb re-derived calls from the 5' RACE reads in MiXCR, one entry per CDR3 protein. The sample shows approximately 340,000 distinct CDR3 sequences, about 15% of them seen only once. Sequenced: blood, either unsorted or a sorted T cell fraction (not recorded which). The receptors shown here come from a male donor with ankylosing spondylitis or in good health (not recorded which).

This clonotype has just a few counts. The chain links TRBV20-1 to TRBJ2-7, with TRBD2 matching 9 bases. CDR3 length equals 19 residues. Unmatched junction bases numbered 16, after V lost 1 base and J lost 0 bases. The V gene's germline CDR1 is DFQATT and CDR2 SNEGSKA (reference sequence). Written as DNA, the CDR3 is TGCAGTGCTAGAGTAGGGCGGGAGGGCCGGAGGGGTTTCTCCTACGAGCAGTACTTC. This encodes CSARVGREGRRGFSYEQYF.

CDR3 in amino acids: CASSLVPRATQYF. The CDR3 DNA reads TGTGCCAGCAGCTTGGTACCTAGGGCGACGCAGTATTTT. The gene calls are TRBV7-9 and TRBJ2-3; D is unresolved. Deletions cut 3 bases from V and 9 bases from J, with 13 bases between. CDR3 size: 13 residues. CDR1 is SEHNR and CDR2 is FQNEAQ in the germline V gene (reference sequence). Full variable domain (rest looked up from reference TRBV7-9 and TRBJ2-3): DTGVSQNPRHKITKRGQNVTFRCDPISEHNRLYWYRQTLGQGPEFLTYFQNEAQLEKSRLLSDRFSAERPKGSFSTLEIQRTEQGDSAMYLCASSLVPRATQYFGPGTRLTVL.

This chain's CDR3 is CASSQGAQTGVGTQYF. CDR3 DNA sequence: TGCGCCAGCAGCCAAGGGGCCCAGACAGGGGTGGGTACGCAGTATTTT. The chain recombines TRBV4-1 with TRBJ2-3; the match to TRBD1 covers 8 bases. After removal of 1 base from V and 8 bases from J, the junction contained 11 bases not matched to a gene. CDR1 and CDR2 (germline): MGHRA, YSYEKL. The CDR3 is made up of 16 amino acids.

In this sample, this clonotype turned up a few times. The gene calls are TRBV29-1 and TRBJ1-1; D gene ambiguous. From germline, CDR1 is SQVTM and CDR2 ANQGSEA. The CDR3 length is 14 residues. Trimming shortened V by 3 bases and J by 4 bases, and 15 bases separated the two germline ends. CDR3 residues: CSVEMALSPTEAFF. CDR3 in DNA: TGCAGCGTTGAGATGGCGCTAAGTCCCACTGAAGCTTTCTTT.

This clonotype has more than one count but fewer than ten. The V gene is TRBV20-1, the J gene TRBJ1-2; 8 positions agree with TRBD1. The germline CDR1 and CDR2 sequences are DFQATT and SNEGSKA (reference sequence). This CDR3 spans 14 amino acids. J gave up 5 bases and V 2 bases, and 7 bases lay outside the gene matches. CDR3 sequence: CSARPPGQEYGYTF. The CDR3 DNA reads TGCAGTGCTAGACCTCCGGGACAGGAATATGGCTACACCTTC.

The rearrangement joins TRBV4-2 to TRBJ1-6; tentative D call: TRBD1 (5 bases). The CDR3 extends over 14 amino acids. Per germline, CDR1 LGHNA and CDR2 YNFKEQ. The V end was cut by 0 bases, the J end by 10 bases, with 10 bases between. Here the CDR3 reads CASSQDVRDSPLHF. The CDR3 DNA is TGTGCCAGCAGCCAAGACGTCAGGGACTCACCCCTCCACTTT.

V gene TRBV5-1 combines with J gene TRBJ2-7; 13 nucleotides line up with TRBD2. The ends lost 7 bases at V and 0 bases at J; junction bases unmatched: 1. The CDR3 contains 14 residues. Per the germline V gene, CDR1 is SGHRS and CDR2 is YFSETQ. This chain's CDR3 is CASGLAGDSYEQYF. The CDR3 nucleotides are TGCGCCAGCGGACTAGCGGGGGACTCCTACGAGCAGTACTTC.

This clonotype was observed a handful of times. The V gene is TRBV7-9, the J gene TRBJ2-3; D is possibly TRBD1 or TRBD2 (5 bases each). CDR3 size: 12 residues. Germline CDR1 SEHNR, CDR2 FQNEAQ (reference sequence). V lost 8 bases and J lost 5, with 11 bases in between. The CDR3, as DNA: TGTGCCAGCGCCGGGGCCGGAGATACGCAGTATTTT. Protein sequence: CASAGAGDTQYF.

The sample holds a few counts of this clonotype. V is TRBV12-3 or TRBV12-4 and J is TRBJ2-5, with 14 bases fitting TRBD2. V lost 6 bases and J lost 7; bases outside the gene matches: 10. This CDR3 region has 16 residues. DNA for the CDR3: TGTGCCAGCAGCCACGGACTAGCGGGAGGAGAAGGGACCCAGTACTTC. Encoded protein: CASSHGLAGGEGTQYF.

The chain links TRBV27 to TRBJ1-2; 9 nucleotides line up with TRBD1. V shed 11 bases, J shed 4 bases, and the junction held 20 bases outside the gene matches. Germline lookup yields CDR1 MNHEY and CDR2 SMNVEV (reference sequence). The CDR3 runs 17 residues. The CDR3 bases are TGTGCCTCTGCCGCCCGGACAGGGGTAGGTTACGGCTATGGCTACACCTTC. It codes for CASAARTGVGYGYGYTF.

This clonotype came up a few times. The chain employs TRBV27 and TRBJ1-2; D perhaps matches TRBD1 (6 bases). Germline V CDR1 and CDR2: MNHEY, SMNVEV (reference sequence). Trimming took off 5 bases at V and 1 base at J, with 17 bases between the two ends. CDR3 length: 16 amino acids. CDR3 sequence (DNA): TGTGCCAGCAGTAGGACAGTAAGCGACCTTAACTATGGCTACACCTTC. It encodes CASSRTVSDLNYGYTF.

The chain uses TRBV2 and TRBJ1-6; D perhaps matches TRBD1 (5 bases). This CDR3 is built from 13 residues. CDR1 SNHLY and CDR2 FYNNEI come from the germline V gene. V was pared by 11 bases and J by 4 bases, with 12 bases between. CDR3 nucleotides: TGTGCCGGTAGACAGAGATATAATTCACCCCTCCACTTT. This sequence encodes CAGRQRYNSPLHF.

The genes are TRBV10-2 and TRBJ2-5, with D uncertain. The germline gives CDR1 WSHSY, CDR2 SAAADI. V lost 2 bases to trimming and J lost 3 bases, with 13 bases between them. This CDR3 contains 15 residues. Here the CDR3 reads CASSEPGPRKETQYF. The CDR3 DNA follows: TGCGCCAGCAGTGAGCCTGGCCCAAGAAAAGAGACCCAGTACTTC.

This clonotype has only a few counts. The rearrangement uses TRBV12-3 or TRBV12-4 and TRBJ1-5, with 9 bases fitting TRBD1. V gave up 5 bases and J gave up 2 bases; unmatched junction bases: 7. The CDR3 is 16 residues long. The CDR3 region has the DNA TGTGCCAGCAGTAGGACAGGGGCTGTGGGCAATCAGCCCCAGCATTTT. It encodes CASSRTGAVGNQPQHF.

This clonotype was observed a handful of times. V gene TRBV29-1 combines with J gene TRBJ1-1; tentatively, D is TRBD1 (5 bases). CDR3 length equals 15 residues. Trimming cost V 7 bases and J 1 base, with 19 bases left between them. Per germline, CDR1 SQVTM and CDR2 ANQGSEA. CDR3: CSGHRDPSSNTEAFF. The CDR3 coding sequence is TGCAGCGGACACCGGGACCCTTCTTCGAACACTGAAGCTTTCTTT.

The chain carries TRBV15 and TRBJ1-2; D remains unclear. This CDR3 region has 17 residues. The germline gives CDR1 LNHNV, CDR2 YYDKDF (reference sequence). V dropped 0 bases and J dropped 8 bases, with 22 bases sitting between them. The DNA of the CDR3 is TGTGCCACCAGCAGAGACATCGGCGGAAGGTCGCCGGAAGGCTACACCTTC. This codes for CATSRDIGGRSPEGYTF. Drawing the rest from reference TRBV15 and TRBJ1-2, the complete variable domain is DAMVIQNPRYQVTQFGKPVTLSCSQTLNHNVMYWYQQKSSQAPKLLFHYYDKDFNNEADTPDNFQSRRPNTSFCFLDIRSPGLGDTAMYLCATSRDIGGRSPEGYTFGSGTRLTVV.

This clonotype appeared a few times. V and J are TRBV6-5 and TRBJ2-3; D unresolved. This CDR3 is 14 amino acids long. V dropped 2 bases and J dropped 0 bases, with 6 bases sitting between them. Germline V CDR1 and CDR2: MNHEY, SVGAGI. The CDR3 DNA reads TGTGCCAGCAGTTACCCTTCGAGCACAGATACGCAGTATTTT. Its translation is CASSYPSSTDTQYF.

This rearrangement joins TRBV20-1 to TRBJ1-1; 10 bases fit TRBD1. Germline V gene data show CDR1 as DFQATT and CDR2 as SNEGSKA (reference sequence). The CDR3 extends over 13 amino acids. The junction had 6 bases not matched to a gene; V was cut back by 7 bases and J by 4 bases. The CDR3 coding sequence is TGCAGTGTTATCCGGGACAGGGGCACTGAAGCTTTCTTT. It specifies CSVIRDRGTEAFF.

The sample holds a few counts of this clonotype. This chain uses TRBV6-2 or TRBV6-3 with TRBJ2-3; D is perhaps TRBD2 (7 bases). Between the trimmed V and J ends, which lost 6 bases and 2 bases, there was a span of 15 bases. The CDR3 has 15 amino acids. Per germline, CDR1 MNHEY and CDR2 SVGEGT. This chain's CDR3 is CASSPAGAPTDTQYF. As DNA, the CDR3 is TGTGCCAGCAGCCCCGCGGGGGCCCCCACAGATACGCAGTATTTT.

This clonotype was observed a few times. The chain has TRBV15 and TRBJ2-3, with TRBD2 matching 7 bases. Per germline, CDR1 LNHNV and CDR2 YYDKDF (reference sequence). J lost 1 base, V lost 0 bases, and 4 bases had no gene match. The CDR3 totals 16 residues. CDR3 nucleotide sequence: TGTGCCACCAGCAGAGATCACGCGGGGGGCACAGATACGCAGTATTTT. It encodes CATSRDHAGGTDTQYF.

There are a few counts of this clonotype. The gene calls are TRBV20-1 and TRBJ2-7; 8 bases are a match to TRBD2. The ends lost 3 bases at V and 6 bases at J; junction bases unmatched: 4. Germline V lookup: CDR1 DFQATT, CDR2 SNEGSKA (reference sequence). CDR3 length equals 12 residues. CDR3 protein: CSARTSVGEQYF. The CDR3 bases are TGCAGTGCTAGGACTAGCGTTGGCGAGCAGTACTTC.

This clonotype has only a few counts. V is TRBV11-2 and J is TRBJ2-3; TRBD2 aligns across 7 bases. Germline V CDR1 and CDR2: SGHAT, FQNNGV. This CDR3 has 18 amino acids. V shed 5 bases, J shed 3 bases, and the junction held 17 bases outside the gene matches. CDR3 sequence (DNA): TGTGCCAGCAGCAGTTCCATGGGGGGGGTTGAGAGGACAGATACGCAGTATTTT. Translated: CASSSSMGGVERTDTQYF.

In its sample, this clonotype was seen a few times. The chain is built from TRBV5-1 and TRBJ2-3; 8 nucleotides line up with TRBD1. There are 15 residues in the CDR3. Per germline, CDR1 SGHRS and CDR2 YFSETQ. After removal of 0 bases from V and 4 bases from J, the junction contained 4 bases not matched to a gene. CDR3 sequence: CASSLGTGLSDTQYF. For the CDR3, the DNA is TGCGCCAGCAGCTTGGGGACAGGGCTGTCAGATACGCAGTATTTT.

The V and J genes are TRBV20-1 and TRBJ2-1, with 11 positions matching TRBD2. The CDR3 consists of 17 residues. The V segment lost 2 bases and the J segment 4 bases; nucleotides outside the gene matches: 10. Germline lookup yields CDR1 DFQATT and CDR2 SNEGSKA (reference sequence). The CDR3 DNA sequence: TGCAGTGCTAGAAGGGGGGGTGGGACTAGCGGATACAATGAGCAGTTCTTC. It is translated as CSARRGGGTSGYNEQFF.

This clonotype was counted many times. Here the CDR3 DNA reads TGCAGCGTGGGGACAGGTCCTAATTCACCCCTCCACTTT. This translates into CSVGTGPNSPLHF. The rearrangement joins TRBV29-1 to TRBJ1-6; 8 bases fit TRBD1. V dropped 6 bases and J dropped 6; count of bases not matched to a gene: 4. Germline loops: CDR1 SQVTM, CDR2 ANQGSEA. The CDR3 is made up of 13 amino acids.

This clonotype was found a few times. The J gene is TRBJ2-1, the V gene TRBV2, with 8 bases matching TRBD1. The CDR3 has 12 amino acids. V gave up 6 bases and J gave up 8 bases; unmatched junction bases: 3. Germline loops: CDR1 SNHLY, CDR2 FYNNEI. CDR3 coding DNA: TGTGCCAGCAGGGACAGGGCCGATGAGCAGTTCTTC. Translating gives CASRDRADEQFF.